This T cell receptor (beta chain) came from a study of blood T cell repertoires in COVID-19. Study-level information: The United States, Italy and Spain provided the acute and convalescent COVID-19 samples. T cells, B-cell-depleted T cells, or PBMCs provided the cDNA or gDNA that served as material.

V gave up 5 bases and J gave up 1 base; unmatched junction bases: 6. Looked up from germline, CDR1 is SGHTA and CDR2 is FQGTGA. The length of the CDR3 is 15 residues. In the original processing: Reference gene primer amplification gave nucleated cell count estimates. Libraries were prepared by immunoSEQ multiplex PCR; TCRdb keeps only in-frame clonotypes and omits some of them. Clone size and the V and J calls come from that table; the DNA yielded D and trimming. This sample has about 300,000 clones, with around nine tenths found just once. Sequences were obtained from peripheral blood. This TCR was sampled from a man aged 65 to 79 with acute or convalescent COVID-19. This chain joins TRBV7-3 and TRBJ2-5; the match to TRBD1 covers 8 bases. The CDR3 nucleotides read TGTGCCAGCAGCCCGACAGGGGTTCGCCAAGAGACCCAGTACTTC. Protein sequence: CASSPTGVRQETQYF. The full variable domain, rest sourced from reference TRBV7-3 and TRBJ2-5, is GAGVSQTPSNKVTEKGKYVELRCDPISGHTALYWYRQSLGQGPEFLIYFQGTGAADDSGLPNDRFFAVRPEGSVSTLKIQRTERGDSAVYLCASSPTGVRQETQYFGPGTRLLVL.